This T cell receptor (beta chain) was found in a study of a mutant IDH1 vaccine in newly diagnosed glioma. Study-wide background: Beforehand, treatment had been radiotherapy, temozolomide, or both; the majority received both.

Only in-frame clones appear in the TCRdb table, and some are missing; sequencing was by immunoSEQ multiplex PCR. The table includes 50,000 to 65,000 clones, about 90% detected once. Germline V gene lookup returns CDR1 MGHRA and CDR2 YSYEKL. Trimming left V 2 bases short and J 10 bases short, with 27 bases between. This CDR3 is built from 18 residues. The time point: week 23, last vaccination. Each dose of the vaccine consisted of 300 ug of mutant IDH1 20-mer peptide, with topical imiquimod. With respect to this clone: The target antigen is unknown.

The TCR originated in a man aged 40-55 years with glioma. The gene calls are TRBV4-1 and TRBJ2-1; TRBD1 might be the D (6 bases). The input for sequencing was PBMCs, taken from a glioma patient whose treatment included an IDH1 peptide vaccine. The CDR3 spells CASSQLTGPRVGPQEQFF. DNA for the CDR3: TGCGCCAGCAGCCAATTAACAGGGCCTCGAGTTGGCCCCCAGGAGCAGTTCTTC.